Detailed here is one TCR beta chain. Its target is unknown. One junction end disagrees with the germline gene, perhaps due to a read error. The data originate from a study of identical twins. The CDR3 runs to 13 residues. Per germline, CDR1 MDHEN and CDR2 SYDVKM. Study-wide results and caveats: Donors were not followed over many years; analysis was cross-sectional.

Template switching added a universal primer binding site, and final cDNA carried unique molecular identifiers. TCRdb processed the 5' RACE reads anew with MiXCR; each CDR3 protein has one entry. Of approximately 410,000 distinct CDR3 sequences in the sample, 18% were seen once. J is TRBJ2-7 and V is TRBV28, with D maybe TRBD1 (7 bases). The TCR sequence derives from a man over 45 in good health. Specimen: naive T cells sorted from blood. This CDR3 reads CLASAGGTYEQYF. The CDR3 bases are TGCTTAGCCTCGGCAGGGGGGACCTACGAGCAGTACTTC.